A single T cell receptor (beta chain) is shown here with its context. Its antigen is not known. TCRbeta library construction was performed incorporating unique molecular identifiers. TCRdb called the PCR reads again in MiXCR, with one record for every CDR3 protein. Among approximately 1,000,000 distinct CDR3 sequences listed, about 29% were seen once. The data were taken from a study of T-cell reconstitution after alpha-beta-depleted transplantation in children. The CDR3 is 22 amino acids. Trimming took 2 bases from V and 3 from J, leaving 29 bases between them. CDR1 and CDR2 (germline): PRHDT, FYEKMQ (reference sequence). Overall study findings and caveats: T cells produced anew were the main source of T-cell counts and diversity one year after transplant. After transplant, high TCRbeta diversity at day 60 in some patients arose from surviving recipient T cells and thymic progenitors. At around two months after transplant, the alpha-beta T cells were reportedly derived from several hundred expanded clones that came from non-depleted graft cells.

The source was PBMCs, mostly from graft donor cells, collected 360 days after TCRalphabeta/CD19-depleted stem cell transplant. The chain recombines TRBV13 with TRBJ2-6; D is undetermined. The TCR sequence derives from a boy in the first two years of life who had a stem cell transplant for SCID, so the T cells may come from the graft donor. CDR3 protein: CASSLNPFRVKAEKNGANVLTF. The CDR3 DNA sequence: TGTGCCAGCAGCTTAAACCCTTTTAGGGTTAAGGCCGAAAAAAATGGGGCCAACGTCCTGACTTTC. The whole variable domain, remainder taken from reference TRBV13 and TRBJ2-6, is AAGVIQSPRHLIKEKRETATLKCYPIPRHDTVYWYQQGPGQDPQFLISFYEKMQSDKGSIPDRFSAQQFSDYHSELNMSSLELGDSALYFCASSLNPFRVKAEKNGANVLTFGAGSRLTVL.